This passage covers 15 T cell receptor beta chains from one sample sequenced in a study of blood T cell repertoires in COVID-19. Clones were read by immunoSEQ multiplex PCR, and TCRdb kept only the in-frame ones, dropping some. The sample has 380,000 or so clones, approximately 86% seen once. Sequenced: peripheral blood. The receptors come from a woman aged 55-70 years with COVID-19, enrolled during active disease.

The chain has TRBV5-1 and TRBJ1-2; no clear D gene. The CDR3 loop spans 15 amino acids. Trimming shortened V by 0 bases and J by 4 bases, and 13 bases separated the two germline ends. Germline loops: CDR1 SGHRS, CDR2 YFSETQ. CDR3 in DNA: TGCGCCAGCAGCTTGGACGGGGTTAAGGGCTATGGCTACACCTTC. Protein: CASSLDGVKGYGYTF.

The chain has TRBV7-2 and TRBJ2-7, with 9 bases fitting TRBD1. The V and J ends lost 3 bases and 3 bases, in that order; junction bases with no gene match: 3. Germline CDR1 reads SGHTA; CDR2 reads FQGNSA. This CDR3 is built from 14 residues. In nucleotides, the CDR3 is TGTGCCAGCAGCTTTTCGGGACAGGGCTACGAGCAGTACTTC. This gives the protein CASSFSGQGYEQYF.

The V and J genes are TRBV7-9 and TRBJ2-7; possible D gene TRBD1, 6 bases. This CDR3 region has 13 residues. From germline, CDR1 is SEHNR and CDR2 FQNEAQ (reference sequence). The V end was cut by 5 bases, the J end by 2 bases, with 10 bases between. The chain's CDR3 is CASSRTVPYEQYF. The CDR3 nucleotides read TGTGCCAGCAGCCGGACAGTACCCTACGAGCAGTACTTC.

The genes are TRBV3-1 (or the pseudogene TRBV3-2) and TRBJ1-5; D may be TRBD1 (6 bases). V lost 6 bases and J lost 5, with 14 bases in between. CDR1 LGHDT and CDR2 YNNKEL come from the germline V gene (reference sequence). This CDR3 is 14 amino acids long. CDR3 region: CASSPGGAYQPQHF. CDR3 nucleotides: TGTGCCAGCAGTCCTGGGGGGGCGTATCAGCCCCAGCATTTT.

This chain connects TRBV18 to TRBJ1-4, with no clear D. CDR1 is KGHSH, CDR2 LQKENI, per germline. V shed 4 bases and J shed 5 bases, with 11 bases lying between them. The CDR3 is made up of 14 amino acids. DNA of the CDR3: TGTGCCAGCTCACGAGAACAGACAAATGAAAAACTGTTTTTT. Its protein product is CASSREQTNEKLFF. Using reference TRBV18 and TRBJ1-4 for the parts outside the CDR3, the full variable domain is NAGVMQNPRHLVRRRGQEARLRCSPMKGHSHVYWYRQLPEEGLKFMVYLQKENIIDESGMPKERFSAEFPKEGPSILRIQQVVRGDSAAYFCASSREQTNEKLFFGSGTQLSVL.

The chain is built from TRBV5-1 and TRBJ1-3; the match to TRBD1 covers 7 bases. V was pared by 4 bases and J by 4 bases, with 5 bases of the junction left unmatched. CDR3 length: 14 amino acids. Germline assignment: CDR1 SGHRS and CDR2 YFSETQ. In DNA form, the CDR3 reads TGCGCCAGCAGCCCGAGGGGGCAAGGAAACACCATATATTTT. This codes for CASSPRGQGNTIYF.

The rearrangement joins TRBV27 to TRBJ1-6; TRBD1 agrees at 7 bases. J gave up 7 bases and V 8 bases, and 14 bases lay outside the gene matches. CDR1 and CDR2 from the germline V gene are MNHEY and SMNVEV (reference sequence). The CDR3 spans 16 residues. The CDR3 coding sequence is TGTGCCAGCCGAACCTTTCTGGGACAGAGGAATTCACCCCTCCACTTT. This sequence encodes CASRTFLGQRNSPLHF.

V usage is TRBV18 and J usage is TRBJ1-1, with 7 bases fitting TRBD1. Germline V gene lookup returns CDR1 KGHSH and CDR2 LQKENI. The CDR3 loop spans 14 amino acids. V trimming: 4 bases; J trimming: 5 bases; junction bases outside the gene matches: 7. The CDR3 is CASSQDRVRTEAFF. The CDR3 DNA reads as TGTGCCAGCTCACAAGACAGGGTGAGGACTGAAGCTTTCTTT.

This clone occurred once. The gene calls are TRBV19 and TRBJ2-7; D is possibly TRBD1 (5 bases). This CDR3 has 13 amino acids. Trimming removed 6 bases from V and 4 bases from J, with 13 bases in between. Per the germline V gene, CDR1 is LNHDA and CDR2 is SQIVND (reference sequence). This CDR3 reads CASSVRTRYEQYF. DNA of the CDR3: TGTGCCAGTAGCGTCAGGACACGTTACGAGCAGTACTTC.

CDR3 coding DNA: TGTGCCAGCAGCTCTCACGGCGCAGGCTCTGGAAACACCATATATTTT. It encodes CASSSHGAGSGNTIYF. The gene calls are TRBV7-3 and TRBJ1-3; D is uncertain. The CDR3 has 16 residues. Germline CDR1 is SGHTA and CDR2 is FQGTGA. V lost 4 bases to trimming and J lost 0 bases, with 13 bases between them.

V usage is TRBV30 and J usage is TRBJ1-1; D is uncertain. The CDR3 totals 10 residues. CDR1 is GTSNPN, CDR2 SVGIG, per germline (reference sequence). V was clipped by 4 bases and J by 5 bases, with 5 bases between them. The CDR3 is CAWTQTEAFF. The CDR3, as DNA: TGTGCCTGGACACAGACTGAAGCTTTCTTT.

As for this clone: The sample contains more than one DNA sequence encoding this CDR3. V is TRBV30 and J is TRBJ2-7, with D perhaps TRBD1 (5 bases). Germline CDR1 is GTSNPN and CDR2 is SVGIG (reference sequence). CDR3 size: 11 residues. The V gene lost 0 bases and the J gene lost 7 bases, with 7 bases spanning the gap. CDR3: CAWSVGAEQYF. DNA of the CDR3: TGTGCCTGGAGTGTTGGGGCAGAGCAGTACTTC.

The chain has TRBV11-1 and TRBJ2-1; 9 bases fit TRBD1. The CDR3 runs to 16 residues. J lost 7 bases, V lost 5 bases, and 12 bases had no gene match. Germline V gene lookup returns CDR1 SGHAT and CDR2 FQDESV (reference sequence). The CDR3 protein is CASSDRLGQGVNEQFF. In nucleotides, the CDR3 is TGTGCCAGCAGCGATCGCCTGGGACAGGGAGTTAATGAGCAGTTCTTC.

This chain links TRBV27 with TRBJ1-2, with no clear D. Germline CDR1 reads MNHEY; CDR2 reads SMNVEV (reference sequence). The CDR3 covers 16 residues. Trimming removed 4 bases from V and 2 bases from J, with 17 bases in between. This CDR3 reads CASSSGFMGRNYGYTF. The DNA for the CDR3 is TGTGCCAGCAGTTCCGGTTTTATGGGCCGAAACTATGGCTACACCTTC.

This chain connects TRBV10-3 to TRBJ1-2, with 7 bases matching TRBD1. The CDR3 length is 14 residues. The germline CDR1 and CDR2 sequences are ENHRY and SYGVKD. V dropped 6 bases and J dropped 3; count of bases not matched to a gene: 7. In DNA form, the CDR3 reads TGTGCCATCAGGACAGGGATTGAGGACTATGGCTACACCTTC. Translation: CAIRTGIEDYGYTF.